A selection of T cell receptor beta chains follows, all from one sample in a study of blood T cells in healthy people across ages. One entry per CDR3 protein, called by TCRdb with MiXCR from the 5' RACE reads. The sample contains about 840,000 distinct CDR3 sequences, roughly 29% of which appear only once. The sample also formed part of further work on T cells of mothers and their children.

The specimen sequenced was blood. Receptor source: a woman aged 40 to 49 in good health. Both conserved end residues are part of each CDR3. D genes are given only for firm matches. A row's size may be missing; if present it is once, few, many or a size class.

many,TRBD1,TRBV9,TRBJ2-7,TGTGCCAGCAGCGTCGCCGGGACAGCGGCCTACGAGCAGTACTTC,CASSVAGTAAYEQYF
-,TRBD1,TRBV14,TRBJ2-7,TGTGCCAGCAGCCAAGGGACAGGTATTCTCTACGAGCAGTACTTC,CASSQGTGILYEQYF
few,-,TRBV3-1,TRBJ1-1,TGTGCCAGCAGCCAACCCACAGGGATCGCTGAAGCTTTCTTT,CASSQPTGIAEAFF
few,TRBD1,TRBV3-1,TRBJ1-2,TGTGCCAGCAGCCAAGAAGGGGGCCGAAACTATGGCTACACCTTC,CASSQEGGRNYGYTF
many,-,TRBV28,TRBJ2-4,TGTGCCAGCAGTTTATCCGGGGGCGGGAATCAAAACATTCAGTACTTC,CASSLSGGGNQNIQYF
many,-,TRBV5-1,TRBJ2-5,TGCGCCAGCAGCCCAGGAACTAGTTTAACACAGGAGACCCAGTACTTC,CASSPGTSLTQETQYF
-,-,TRBV7-2,TRBJ2-3,TGTGCCAGCAGCTTAGCTGGAGGGGGGGTAACAGATACGCAGTATTTT,CASSLAGGGVTDTQYF
-,-,TRBV28,TRBJ1-4,TGTGCCGCGGGGAGGGTGGAAAAACTGTTTTTT,CAAGRVEKLFF
-,TRBD1,TRBV6-5,TRBJ2-7,TGTGCCAGCAGTTACTCCGGACAGGGCCCCTACGAGCAGTACTTC,CASSYSGQGPYEQYF
many,-,TRBV20-1,TRBJ1-1,TGCAGTGCTAGAGATGCGGGGAAGCTGGGTGAAGCTTTCTTT,CSARDAGKLGEAFF
once,-,TRBV5-1,TRBJ2-3,TGCGCCAGCAACTTGGCCAAAACCTACACAGATACGCAGTATTTT,CASNLAKTYTDTQYF
-,-,TRBV9,TRBJ1-2,TGTGCCAGCAGCGTTCGAGGGACCCCCACTGGCGGCTACACCTTC,CASSVRGTPTGGYTF
-,TRBD2,TRBV19,TRBJ2-7,TGTGCCAGTAGTATTGAGCGGGGATACGAGCAGTACTTC,CASSIERGYEQYF
many,-,TRBV5-1,TRBJ2-7,TGCGCCAGCACCCCGACAGGAGCCTACGAGCAGTACTTC,CASTPTGAYEQYF
-,-,TRBV5-5,TRBJ2-1,TGTGCCAGCAGCTTGAGTTGGGGGCAAGGTGACGAGCAGTTCTTC,CASSLSWGQGDEQFF
-,-,TRBV6-2/TRBV6-3,TRBJ1-2,TGTGCCAGCAGTTACTCGAAGGTCAGGGGATCTGATGGCTACACCTTC,CASSYSKVRGSDGYTF
-,TRBD1,TRBV15,TRBJ1-1,TGTGCCACCAGCAGCGGTCCGACAGGGGACACTGAAGCTTTCTTT,CATSSGPTGDTEAFF
many,-,TRBV11-3,TRBJ2-1,TGTGCCAGCAGCTTAGGCCTAGCGAGATACAATGAGCAGTTCTTC,CASSLGLARYNEQFF
-,TRBD2,TRBV9,TRBJ2-1,TGTGCCAGCAGCGTAGCTACTAGCGGGGGGAGGAATGAGCAGTTCTTC,CASSVATSGGRNEQFF
-,-,TRBV9,TRBJ1-6,TGTGCCAGCAGCCCGTCGGACAGCTCCTATAATTCACCCCTCCACTTT,CASSPSDSSYNSPLHF
many,-,TRBV20-1,TRBJ2-7,TGCAGTGCAACCCCTGACGGCCTTGGCTACGAGCAGTACTTC,CSATPDGLGYEQYF
-,TRBD2,TRBV27,TRBJ2-2,TGTGCCAGCAGTTACGGACTAGCGGGGGGCGGGGAGCTGTTTTTT,CASSYGLAGGGELFF
many,TRBD1,TRBV3-1,TRBJ2-7,TGTGCCAGCAGCGGGGGGACAGGGGCTTACGAGCAGTACTTC,CASSGGTGAYEQYF
few,-,TRBV3-1,TRBJ1-1,TGTGCCAGCAGCTTGAAAGGGTATCCCACTGAAGCTTTCTTT,CASSLKGYPTEAFF
-,-,TRBV18,TRBJ1-5,TGTGCCAGCTCACCGGCCAGGGCGGAGCGGCAGCCCCAGCATTTT,CASSPARAERQPQHF
-,-,TRBV7-9,TRBJ2-3,TGTGCCAGCAGCCCGCGGGGACGCCCCAGCACAGATACGCAGTATTTT,CASSPRGRPSTDTQYF
few,-,TRBV5-6,TRBJ2-7,TGTGCCAGCTCGATGACGTACGAGCAGTACTTC,CASSMTYEQYF
few,-,TRBV9,TRBJ1-2,TGTGCCAGCAGCGTAGTACGCGGCGGCTACACCTTC,CASSVVRGGYTF
many,-,TRBV6-6,TRBJ1-2,TGTGCCAGCAGTTACTCGACTAGAGCAGGGGATGGCTACACCTTC,CASSYSTRAGDGYTF
few,-,TRBV6-5,TRBJ2-6,TGTGCCAGCAGTTACTCGAGGGGGACTGGGGCCAACGTCCTGACTTTC,CASSYSRGTGANVLTF
many,TRBD2,TRBV6-5,TRBJ2-1,TGTGCCAGCACCAAAACTAGCGGGGGGTCCAATGAGCAGTTCTTC,CASTKTSGGSNEQFF
many,-,TRBV7-8,TRBJ2-5,TGTGCCAGCAGCTTATCAGGGATACAAGAGACCCAGTACTTC,CASSLSGIQETQYF
many,-,TRBV28,TRBJ2-5,TGTGCCAGCAACTCCCCCCCTGAGACCCAGTACTTC,CASNSPPETQYF
many,-,TRBV6-6,TRBJ2-7,TGTGCCAGCACGGCCAGCGAGGTAAACTACGAGCAGTACTTC,CASTASEVNYEQYF
few,-,TRBV11-2,TRBJ2-3,TGTGCCAGCAGCTCCCAGCAGGGTGGAAGCACAGATACGCAGTATTTT,CASSSQQGGSTDTQYF
-,TRBD1,TRBV7-2,TRBJ2-7,TGTGCCAGCAGCTCTAGGGGGACAGGGGACCGCTCCTACGAGCAGTACTTC,CASSSRGTGDRSYEQYF
many,-,TRBV7-2,TRBJ2-7,TGTGCCAGCAGTGAAGGAAGGGGGGTTTACGAGCAGTACTTC,CASSEGRGVYEQYF
-,TRBD1,TRBV10-3,TRBJ2-1,TGTGCCATCAGTGAGGTCCTGACAGGGGGCGTTGAGCAGTTCTTC,CAISEVLTGGVEQFF
-,-,TRBV4-2,TRBJ2-1,TGTGCCAGCAGCCCTGGACAGACAGCCTCCTACAATGAGCAGTTCTTC,CASSPGQTASYNEQFF
-,-,TRBV5-5,TRBJ1-2,TGTGCCAGCAGCTTGGCGGGGGGCCTGACCTATGGCTACACCTTC,CASSLAGGLTYGYTF
-,-,TRBV28,TRBJ2-1,TGTGCCAGCAGGCGGTCGACGGGTGAGCAGTTCTTC,CASRRSTGEQFF
-,-,TRBV7-2,TRBJ2-7,TGTGCCAGCAGCCCCCTCTGGGACGGGCGATACGAGCAGTACTTC,CASSPLWDGRYEQYF